The 6 T cell receptor beta chains below were found in one sample sequenced in a study of shared clonotypes between healthy human individuals. Sequenced by immunoSEQ multiplex PCR; TCRdb stores in-frame clones only, minus some. This sample has approximately 470,000 clones, with about 72% found just once. The specimen was PBMCs. These receptors were collected from a woman between 40 and 55 years old in good health. Some clones in this sample may be carry-over from other donors' samples.

The chain employs TRBV9 and TRBJ2-1, with a possible D match to TRBD1 (5 bases). V gave up 0 bases and J gave up 7 bases, with 14 bases separating them. Per the germline V gene, CDR1 is SGDLS and CDR2 is YYNGEE. CDR3 length: 15 amino acids. CDR3 nucleotide sequence: TGTGCCAGCAGCGTAGGACAGTCGGATGGGAATGAGCAGTTCTTC. The encoded protein is CASSVGQSDGNEQFF. Full variable domain (missing parts from reference TRBV9 and TRBJ2-1): DSGVTQTPKHLITATGQRVTLRCSPRSGDLSVYWYQQSLDQGLQFLIQYYNGEERAKGNILERFSAQQFPDLHSELNLSSLELGDSALYFCASSVGQSDGNEQFFGPGTRLTVL.

Points on this clone: Only one base separates this from a far larger clonotype, so it likely reflects a read error. The CDR3 sequence: CASSLHGSYEQYF. As DNA, the CDR3 is TGTGCCAGCAGCTTGCACGGCTCCTACGAGCAGTACTTC. This chain joins TRBV5-4 and TRBJ2-7, with D unclear. The CDR3 contains 13 residues. V dropped 1 base and J dropped 0 bases, with 5 bases sitting between them. CDR1 is SGHNT, CDR2 YYREEE, per germline (reference sequence). The variable domain in full, with the rest retrieved from reference TRBV5-4 and TRBJ2-7, is ETGVTQSPTHLIKTRGQQVTLRCSSQSGHNTVSWYQQALGQGPQFIFQYYREEENGRGNFPPRFSGLQFPNYSSELNVNALELDDSALYLCASSLHGSYEQYFGPGTRLTVT.

The sample holds many counts of this clone. The rearrangement links TRBV28 to TRBJ2-3; 7 positions match TRBD2. Germline V lookup: CDR1 MDHEN, CDR2 SYDVKM. The V and J ends lost 5 bases and 2 bases, in that order; junction bases with no gene match: 7. CDR3 size: 15 residues. The CDR3 nucleotides are TGTGCCAGCAGTGGGACTACCCCCACCACAGATACGCAGTATTTT. Its translation is CASSGTTPTTDTQYF. Complete variable domain (other parts from reference TRBV28 and TRBJ2-3): DVKVTQSSRYLVKRTGEKVFLECVQDMDHENMFWYRQDPGLGLRLIYFSYDVKMKEKGDIPEGYSVSREKKERFSLILESASTNQTSMYLCASSGTTPTTDTQYFGPGTRLTVL.

This chain joins TRBV2 and TRBJ1-1; 7 nucleotides agree with TRBD1. Germline assignment: CDR1 SNHLY and CDR2 FYNNEI. Trimming cost V 9 bases and J 0 bases; bases outside gene matches: 4. The CDR3 spans 13 residues. CDR3 in DNA: TGTGCCAGTCAAACAGGGGTGAACACTGAAGCTTTCTTT. It specifies CASQTGVNTEAFF.

This clone was seen only once. V is TRBV9 and J is TRBJ2-7; 7 bases line up with TRBD2. This CDR3 region has 15 residues. CDR1 and CDR2 from the germline V gene are SGDLS and YYNGEE. J was trimmed by 3 bases and V by 0 bases; bases with no gene match: 6. The CDR3 protein is CASSVDASGNYEQYF. The CDR3 DNA reads as TGTGCCAGCAGCGTAGACGCTAGCGGAAACTACGAGCAGTACTTC.

V and J are TRBV7-2 and TRBJ2-4; the match to TRBD1 covers 8 bases. Germline CDR1 SGHTA, CDR2 FQGNSA. This CDR3 is 17 amino acids long. Trimming removed 1 base from V and 6 bases from J; junction bases left unmatched: 11. CDR3 in DNA: TGTGCCAGCAGCTTAGAGTTCGACAGGGGAGGAGGAAACATTCAGTACTTC. Protein sequence: CASSLEFDRGGGNIQYF. The complete variable domain, with remaining parts taken from reference TRBV7-2 and TRBJ2-4, reads GAGVSQSPSNKVTEKGKDVELRCDPISGHTALYWYRQSLGQGLEFLIYFQGNSAPDKSGLPSDRFSAERTGGSVSTLTIQRTQQEDSAVYLCASSLEFDRGGGNIQYFGAGTRLSVL.